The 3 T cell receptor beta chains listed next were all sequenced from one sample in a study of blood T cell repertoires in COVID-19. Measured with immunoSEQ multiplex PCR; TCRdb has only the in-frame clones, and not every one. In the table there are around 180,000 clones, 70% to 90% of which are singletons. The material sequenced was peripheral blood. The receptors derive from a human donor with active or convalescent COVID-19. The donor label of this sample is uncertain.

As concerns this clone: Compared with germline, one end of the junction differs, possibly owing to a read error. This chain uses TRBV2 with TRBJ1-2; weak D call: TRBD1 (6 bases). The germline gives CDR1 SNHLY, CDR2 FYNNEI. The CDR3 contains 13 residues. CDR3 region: CASKSGDIGGYTF. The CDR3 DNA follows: TGTGCTAGCAAGTCAGGGGACATCGGTGGCTACACCTTC. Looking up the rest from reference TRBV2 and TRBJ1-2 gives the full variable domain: EPEVTQTPSHQVTQMGQEVILRCVPISNHLYFYWYRQILGQKVEFLVSFYNNEISEKSEIFDDQFSVERPDGSNFTLKIRSTKLEDSAMYFCASKSGDIGGYTFGSGTRLTVV.

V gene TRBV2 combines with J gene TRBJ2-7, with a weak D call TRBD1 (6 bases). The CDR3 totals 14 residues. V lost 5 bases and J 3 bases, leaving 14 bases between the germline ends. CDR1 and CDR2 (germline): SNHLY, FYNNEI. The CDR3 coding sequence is TGTGCCAGCAGTTTGGACAGTAAAGTCTACGAGCAGTACTTC. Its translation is CASSLDSKVYEQYF.

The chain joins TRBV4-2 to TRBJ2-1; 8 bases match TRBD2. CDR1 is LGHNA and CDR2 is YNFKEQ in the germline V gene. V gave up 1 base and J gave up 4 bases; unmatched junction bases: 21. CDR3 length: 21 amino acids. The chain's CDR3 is CASSQAPAGSVGREEYNEQFF. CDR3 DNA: TGTGCCAGCAGCCAAGCTCCTGCAGGCTCGGTGGGGCGGGAGGAATACAATGAGCAGTTCTTC.